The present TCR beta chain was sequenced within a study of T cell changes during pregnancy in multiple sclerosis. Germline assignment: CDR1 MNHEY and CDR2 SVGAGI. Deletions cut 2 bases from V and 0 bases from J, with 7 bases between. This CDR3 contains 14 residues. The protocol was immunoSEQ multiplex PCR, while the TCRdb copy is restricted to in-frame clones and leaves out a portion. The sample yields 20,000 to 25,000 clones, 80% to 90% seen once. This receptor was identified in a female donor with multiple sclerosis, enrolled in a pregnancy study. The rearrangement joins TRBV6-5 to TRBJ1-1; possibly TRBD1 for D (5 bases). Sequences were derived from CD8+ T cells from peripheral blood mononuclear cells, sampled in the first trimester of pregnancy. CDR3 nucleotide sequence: TGTGCCAGCAGTTACGGGGGGATGAACACTGAAGCTTTCTTT. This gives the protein CASSYGGMNTEAFF.